This T cell receptor (beta chain) was sequenced during a study of T cells in Graves' hyperthyroidism and ophthalmopathy. Study results and caveats: Peripheral blood also featured most of the thyroid clonotypes expanded above 0.001. Model predictions of ophthalmopathy came a median around 6.5 months before onset.

Graves' hyperthyroidism was deemed stable absent ophthalmopathy progression within 18 months. Pregnant or lactating patients were excluded, as were those with uncontrolled infection or other autoimmune disease. This clonotype has just a few counts. Its antigen remains unknown. RNA transcripts were the template for amplifying TCR beta CDR3 regions. HTBI primers drove first-round RT-PCR of the TCR CDR3. TCRdb re-called the multiplex PCR reads through MiXCR, storing one row per CDR3 protein. The sample holds 600,000 to 800,000 distinct CDR3 sequences, under 45% seen once. The CDR3 is made up of 17 amino acids. V was clipped by 5 bases and J by 2 bases, with 22 bases between them. Germline CDR1 reads MNHEY; CDR2 reads SVGAGI.

Sequenced material: blood. The sequence came from a woman in her thirties or forties with Graves' hyperthyroidism. The gene calls are TRBV6-5 and TRBJ2-7; D unresolved. The CDR3 nucleotides read TGTGCCAGCAGTCCTACCACCCCACTCTACATGACCTACGAGCAGTACTTC. Protein: CASSPTTPLYMTYEQYF.